What follows are 17 T cell receptor beta chains derived from one specimen sequenced in a study of OX40 agonist ivuxolimab in advanced cancers. Profiled with immunoSEQ multiplex PCR; TCRdb holds only in-frame clones, not every one. The top ten clones hold about 10% of a sample with about 45,000 clones, about 80% of them seen once. The sequencing used CD4+ or CD8+ T cells sorted from blood, collected in a trial of the OX40 agonist ivuxolimab. These receptors originate from an adult with an advanced solid tumor such as melanoma, head and neck, liver or kidney cancer.

The V gene is TRBV19, the J gene TRBJ1-5; TRBD1 matches 12 bases. The CDR3 loop spans 16 amino acids. V shed 7 bases, J shed 6 bases, and the junction held 10 bases outside the gene matches. Germline CDR1 and CDR2: LNHDA and SQIVND (reference sequence). The CDR3: CASTHRDRGRSQPQHF. The CDR3 DNA is TGTGCCAGTACTCATCGGGACAGGGGGCGAAGTCAGCCCCAGCATTTT.

CDR3 residues: CASSLAGGSQNTEAFF. The CDR3 DNA is TGCGCCAGCAGCTTGGCGGGGGGCAGTCAGAACACTGAAGCTTTCTTT. V and J are TRBV5-1 and TRBJ1-1; a weak D match, TRBD1 (6 bases). This CDR3 contains 16 residues. V lost 0 bases to trimming and J lost 1 base, with 13 bases between them. Germline CDR1 SGHRS, CDR2 YFSETQ.

V is TRBV27 and J is TRBJ1-5; D gene ambiguous. The CDR3 contains 15 residues. V was pared by 4 bases and J by 1 base, with 11 bases between. Germline V gene sequence: CDR1 MNHEY, CDR2 SMNVEV (reference sequence). The CDR3 bases are TGTGCCAGCAGTTCCCTACGCCAGAGCAATCAGCCCCAGCATTTT. Protein: CASSSLRQSNQPQHF.

This rearrangement joins TRBV7-8 to TRBJ2-3; perhaps TRBD2 as D (5 bases). Trimming removed 2 bases from V and 2 bases from J, with 14 bases in between. Looked up from germline, CDR1 is SGHVS and CDR2 is FQNEAQ. This CDR3 has 16 amino acids. The DNA of the CDR3 is TGTGCCAGCAGCTTATCGGGCGGACTTACCACAGATACGCAGTATTTT. Translated: CASSLSGGLTTDTQYF.

The chain employs TRBV18 and TRBJ2-1; D not certain. The V end lost 3 bases, the J end lost 6 bases, and 3 bases lay between the germline ends. CDR1 KGHSH and CDR2 LQKENI come from the germline V gene. There are 11 residues in the CDR3. CDR3: CASSPSNEQFF. The CDR3, as DNA: TGTGCCAGCTCACCTAGCAATGAGCAGTTCTTC.

V usage is TRBV9 and J usage is TRBJ2-1; 10 positions match TRBD2. The CDR3 loop spans 14 amino acids. Germline CDR1 and CDR2: SGDLS and YYNGEE. V was pared by 1 base and J by 9 bases, with 4 bases of the junction left unmatched. This CDR3 reads CASSVSSGSPEQFF. The DNA of the CDR3 is TGTGCCAGCAGCGTATCTAGCGGGAGTCCTGAGCAGTTCTTC.

This clone showed up just once. CDR3 in amino acids: CASSRVVGNEQYF. CDR3 bases: TGTGCCAGCAGCCGAGTCGTGGGGAACGAGCAGTACTTC. The genes are TRBV7-8 and TRBJ2-7; D is unresolved. The V end lost 5 bases, the J end lost 5 bases, and 13 bases lay between the germline ends. Germline V lookup: CDR1 SGHVS, CDR2 FQNEAQ. The CDR3 covers 13 residues.

The rearrangement uses TRBV7-2 and TRBJ1-6; D ambiguous. Germline-derived CDR1 and CDR2 are SGHTA and FQGNSA. V lost 6 bases and J 6 bases, leaving 9 bases between the germline ends. The CDR3 sequence is 13 residues long. This CDR3 reads CASRGSGNSPLHF. The CDR3 bases are TGTGCCAGCAGGGGCAGCGGTAATTCACCCCTCCACTTT.

The V and J genes are TRBV7-2 and TRBJ2-7, with 7 bases that match TRBD2. The CDR3 extends over 13 amino acids. Germline CDR1 is SGHTA and CDR2 is FQGNSA. V dropped 5 bases and J dropped 5; count of bases not matched to a gene: 6. CDR3 residues: CASSLSGINEQYF. In DNA, the CDR3 is TGTGCCAGCAGCCTCAGCGGGATCAACGAGCAGTACTTC.

This clone is a singleton in its sample. The V and J genes are TRBV5-1 and TRBJ1-1; maybe TRBD1 (5 bases). Trimming left V 5 bases short and J 5 bases short, with 16 bases between. The germline CDR1 and CDR2 sequences are SGHRS and YFSETQ. The CDR3 is 14 amino acids. DNA for the CDR3: TGCGCCAGCAGGGAGATGGAGTGGGGGACTGAAGCTTTCTTT. Its translation: CASREMEWGTEAFF.

The J gene is TRBJ2-5, the V gene TRBV18; maybe TRBD1 (6 bases). The germline gives CDR1 KGHSH, CDR2 LQKENI. The V gene lost 6 bases and the J gene lost 5 bases, with 13 bases spanning the gap. CDR3 size: 13 residues. CDR3 loop: CASSQQGTETQYF. The CDR3 bases are TGTGCCAGCTCCCAACAGGGCACGGAGACCCAGTACTTC. Supplemented by reference TRBV18 and TRBJ2-5, the full variable domain reads NAGVMQNPRHLVRRRGQEARLRCSPMKGHSHVYWYRQLPEEGLKFMVYLQKENIIDESGMPKERFSAEFPKEGPSILRIQQVVRGDSAAYFCASSQQGTETQYFGPGTRLLVL.

The rearrangement joins TRBV6-6 to TRBJ2-1; D is undetermined. This CDR3 has 15 amino acids. With 2 bases removed from V and 0 bases from J, the gap between germline ends came to 8 bases. Germline lookup yields CDR1 MNHNY and CDR2 SVGAGI (reference sequence). Here the CDR3 DNA reads TGTGCCAGCAGTTACAGGGAACTCTCCTACAATGAGCAGTTCTTC. This codes for CASSYRELSYNEQFF.

The V gene is TRBV14, the J gene TRBJ1-1; D ambiguous. The germline gives CDR1 SGHDN, CDR2 FVKESK. V lost 1 base to trimming and J lost 5 bases, with 8 bases between them. The CDR3 extends over 13 amino acids. CDR3 in amino acids: CASSQAGQTEAFF. Here the CDR3 DNA reads TGTGCCAGCAGCCAAGCCGGGCAAACTGAAGCTTTCTTT.

V is TRBV5-6 and J is TRBJ2-3; tentatively, D is TRBD2 (5 bases). The CDR3 covers 13 residues. The germline gives CDR1 SGHDT, CDR2 YYEEEE. Trimming removed 4 bases at V and 5 bases at J, with 11 bases between. For the CDR3, the DNA is TGTGCCAGCAGCATCCGGGGTGAAGATACGCAGTATTTT. Translated, it gives CASSIRGEDTQYF.

The count of this clone is one. The chain is built from TRBV25-1 and TRBJ2-7, with 10 bases that match TRBD1. The CDR3 runs 15 residues. V was clipped by 6 bases and J by 4 bases; unmatched bases: 9. The germline gives CDR1 MGHDK, CDR2 SYGVNS. CDR3 protein: CASRVSTGGWYEQYF. CDR3 nucleotide sequence: TGTGCCAGCAGAGTTTCGACAGGGGGCTGGTACGAGCAGTACTTC.

This clone was picked up a small number of times. The rearrangement links TRBV5-1 to TRBJ2-1, with D maybe TRBD1 (6 bases). Germline-derived CDR1 and CDR2 are SGHRS and YFSETQ. The CDR3 is made up of 17 amino acids. V lost 4 bases to trimming and J lost 9 bases, with 26 bases between them. Here the CDR3 reads CASSTISQGLKQGEQFF. CDR3 nucleotides: TGCGCCAGCAGCACGATAAGTCAGGGGCTTAAGCAAGGTGAGCAGTTCTTC.

The chain is built from TRBV28 and TRBJ2-7; perhaps TRBD1 as D (7 bases). The V and J ends lost 1 base and 1 base respectively, with 11 bases between them. The CDR3 has 15 amino acids. Germline loops: CDR1 MDHEN, CDR2 SYDVKM. The CDR3 DNA reads TGTGCCAGCAGTTTATTGCAGGGGGGATCCTACGAGCAGTACTTC. Translated, it gives CASSLLQGGSYEQYF.